This T cell receptor beta chain was retrieved from a study of blood T cell repertoires in COVID-19. Study-wide background: Donors in the United States, Italy and Spain gave samples during acute or convalescent COVID-19. Nucleic acid was either cDNA or gDNA, and it came from T cells, B-cell-depleted T cells, or PBMCs.

Seattle patient enrollment occurred during active infection, with longitudinal follow-up thereafter. Clones were read by immunoSEQ multiplex PCR, and TCRdb kept only the in-frame ones, dropping some. The table shows roughly 69,000 clones, with around 82% occurring only once. The CDR3 spans 15 residues. V trimming: 7 bases; J trimming: 9 bases; junction bases outside the gene matches: 9. Germline CDR1 and CDR2: SGHAT and FQNNGV. This TCR derives from a man aged 60-69 years with COVID-19, enrolled during active disease. Sequencing input: peripheral blood. The chain uses TRBV11-2 and TRBJ2-1, with 13 bases that match TRBD2. In DNA form, the CDR3 reads TGTGCCAGCACCAATTCGGGACTAGCGGGACGTGAGCAGTTCTTC. Translation gives CASTNSGLAGREQFF. Filled out from reference TRBV11-2 and TRBJ2-1, the complete variable domain reads EAGVAQSPRYKIIEKRQSVAFWCNPISGHATLYWYQQILGQGPKLLIQFQNNGVVDDSQLPKDRFSAERLKGVDSTLKIQPAKLEDSAVYLCASTNSGLAGREQFFGPGTRLTVL.